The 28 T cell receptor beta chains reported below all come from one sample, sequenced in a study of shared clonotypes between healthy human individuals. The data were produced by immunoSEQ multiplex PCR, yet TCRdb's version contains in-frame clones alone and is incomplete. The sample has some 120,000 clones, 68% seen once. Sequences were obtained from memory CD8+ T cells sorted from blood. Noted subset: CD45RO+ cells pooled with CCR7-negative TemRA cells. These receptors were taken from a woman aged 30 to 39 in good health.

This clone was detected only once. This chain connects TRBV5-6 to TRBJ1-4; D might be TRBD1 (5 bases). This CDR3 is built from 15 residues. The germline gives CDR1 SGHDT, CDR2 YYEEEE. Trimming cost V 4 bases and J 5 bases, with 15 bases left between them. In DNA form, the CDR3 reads TGTGCCAGCAGCCCGGGGCAACGTCGGAATGAAAAACTGTTTTTT. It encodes CASSPGQRRNEKLFF.

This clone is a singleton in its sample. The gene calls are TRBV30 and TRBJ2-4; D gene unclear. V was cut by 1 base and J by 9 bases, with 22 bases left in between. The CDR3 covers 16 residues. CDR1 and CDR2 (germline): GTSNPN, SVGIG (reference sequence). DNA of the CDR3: TGTGCCTGGAGTGGCCCCAATGGGGAACCGGGTGGCATTCAGTACTTC. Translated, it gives CAWSGPNGEPGGIQYF. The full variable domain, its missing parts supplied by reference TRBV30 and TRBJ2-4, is SQTIHQWPATLVQPVGSPLSLECTVEGTSNPNLYWYRQAAGRGLQLLFYSVGIGQISSEVPQNLSASRPQDRQFILSSKKLLLSDSGFYLCAWSGPNGEPGGIQYFGAGTRLSVL.

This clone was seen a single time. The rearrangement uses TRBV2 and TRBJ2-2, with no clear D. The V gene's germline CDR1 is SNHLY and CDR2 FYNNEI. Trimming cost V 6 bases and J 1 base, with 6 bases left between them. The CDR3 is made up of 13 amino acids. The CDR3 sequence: CASRIQNTGELFF. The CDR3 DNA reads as TGTGCCAGCAGGATACAGAACACCGGGGAGCTGTTTTTT.

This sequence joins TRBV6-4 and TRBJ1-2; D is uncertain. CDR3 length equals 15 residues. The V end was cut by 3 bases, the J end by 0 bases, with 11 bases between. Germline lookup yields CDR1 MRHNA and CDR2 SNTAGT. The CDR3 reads CASSELPRANYGYTF. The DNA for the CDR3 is TGTGCCAGCAGTGAGCTCCCTAGGGCTAACTATGGCTACACCTTC.

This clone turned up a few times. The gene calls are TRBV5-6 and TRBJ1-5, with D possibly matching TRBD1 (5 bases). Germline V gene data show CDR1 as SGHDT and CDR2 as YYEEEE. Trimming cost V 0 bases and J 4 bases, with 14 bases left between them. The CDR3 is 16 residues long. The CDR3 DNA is TGTGCCAGCAGCTTGGTTGGAGGGAGGGGAAATCAGCCCCAGCATTTT. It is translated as CASSLVGGRGNQPQHF.

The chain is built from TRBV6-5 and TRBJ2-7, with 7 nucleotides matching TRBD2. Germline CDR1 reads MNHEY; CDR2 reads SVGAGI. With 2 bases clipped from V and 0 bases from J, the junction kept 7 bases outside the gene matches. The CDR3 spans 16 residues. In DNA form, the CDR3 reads TGTGCCAGCAGTTACGATATAAGCGGGAACTCCTACGAGCAGTACTTC. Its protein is CASSYDISGNSYEQYF.

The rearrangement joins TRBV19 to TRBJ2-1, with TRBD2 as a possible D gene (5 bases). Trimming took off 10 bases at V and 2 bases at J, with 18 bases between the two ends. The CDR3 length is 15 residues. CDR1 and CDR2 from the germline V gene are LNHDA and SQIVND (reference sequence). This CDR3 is CATKSTRWAYNEQFF. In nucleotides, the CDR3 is TGTGCCACCAAATCTACTAGGTGGGCCTACAATGAGCAGTTCTTC.

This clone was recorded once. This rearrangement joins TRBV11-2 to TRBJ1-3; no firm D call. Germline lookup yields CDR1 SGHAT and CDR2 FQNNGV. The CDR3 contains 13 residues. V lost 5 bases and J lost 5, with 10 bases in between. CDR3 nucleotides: TGTGCCAGCAGCCCCGGACGGAGAAACACCATATATTTT. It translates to CASSPGRRNTIYF.

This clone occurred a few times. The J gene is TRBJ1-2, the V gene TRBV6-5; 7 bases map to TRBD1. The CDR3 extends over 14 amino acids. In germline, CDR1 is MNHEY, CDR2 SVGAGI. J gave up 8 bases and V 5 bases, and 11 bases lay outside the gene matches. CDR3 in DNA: TGTGCCAGCAGTCGGCAGGGGGGATTTCAGGGCTACACCTTC. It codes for CASSRQGGFQGYTF.

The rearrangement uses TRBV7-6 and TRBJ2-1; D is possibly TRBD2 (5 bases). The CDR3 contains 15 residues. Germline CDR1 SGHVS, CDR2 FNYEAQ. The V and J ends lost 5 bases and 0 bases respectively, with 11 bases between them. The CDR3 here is CASSLGLSSYNEQFF. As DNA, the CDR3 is TGTGCCAGCAGCCTTGGACTGAGCTCCTACAATGAGCAGTTCTTC.

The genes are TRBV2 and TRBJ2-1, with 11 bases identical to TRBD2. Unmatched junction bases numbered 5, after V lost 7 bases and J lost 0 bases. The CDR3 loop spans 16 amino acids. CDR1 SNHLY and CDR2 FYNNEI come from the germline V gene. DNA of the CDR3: TGTGCCAGCAAACTAGCGGGAGCCCCCTCCTACAATGAGCAGTTCTTC. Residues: CASKLAGAPSYNEQFF. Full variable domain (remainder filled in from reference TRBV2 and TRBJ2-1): EPEVTQTPSHQVTQMGQEVILRCVPISNHLYFYWYRQILGQKVEFLVSFYNNEISEKSEIFDDQFSVERPDGSNFTLKIRSTKLEDSAMYFCASKLAGAPSYNEQFFGPGTRLTVL.

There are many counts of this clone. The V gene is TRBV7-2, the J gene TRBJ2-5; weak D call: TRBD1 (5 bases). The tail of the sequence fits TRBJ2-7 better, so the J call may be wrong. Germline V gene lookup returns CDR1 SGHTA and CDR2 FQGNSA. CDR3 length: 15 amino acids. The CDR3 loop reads CASSLGAASFNEQYF. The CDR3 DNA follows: TGTGCCAGCAGCCTAGGGGCGGCTAGTTTTAACGAGCAGTACTTC.

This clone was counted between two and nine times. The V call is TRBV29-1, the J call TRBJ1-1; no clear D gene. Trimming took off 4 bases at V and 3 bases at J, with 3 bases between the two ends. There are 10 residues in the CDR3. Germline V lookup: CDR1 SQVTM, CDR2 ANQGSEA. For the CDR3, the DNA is TGCAGCGTTGTTGACACTGAAGCTTTCTTT. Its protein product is CSVVDTEAFF.

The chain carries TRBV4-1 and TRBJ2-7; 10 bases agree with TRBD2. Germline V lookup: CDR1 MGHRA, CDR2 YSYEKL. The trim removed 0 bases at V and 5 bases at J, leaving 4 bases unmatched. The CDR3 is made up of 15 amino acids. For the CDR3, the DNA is TGCGCCAGCAGCCAAGAGGGACTAGCGCTCCACGAGCAGTACTTC. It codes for CASSQEGLALHEQYF.

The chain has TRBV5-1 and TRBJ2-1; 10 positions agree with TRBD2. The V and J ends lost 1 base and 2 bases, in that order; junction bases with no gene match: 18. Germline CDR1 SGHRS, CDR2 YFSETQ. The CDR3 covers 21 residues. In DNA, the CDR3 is TGCGCCAGCAGCTTGAAGCTTGCGGGGGTGTCTAGCGGGAGACCCTACAATGAGCAGTTCTTC. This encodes CASSLKLAGVSSGRPYNEQFF.

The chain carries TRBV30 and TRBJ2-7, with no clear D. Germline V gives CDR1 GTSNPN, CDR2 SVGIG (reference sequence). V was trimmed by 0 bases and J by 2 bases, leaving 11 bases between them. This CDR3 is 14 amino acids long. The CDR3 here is CAWSVALRTYEQYF. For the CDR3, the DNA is TGTGCCTGGAGTGTTGCACTAAGGACCTACGAGCAGTACTTC.

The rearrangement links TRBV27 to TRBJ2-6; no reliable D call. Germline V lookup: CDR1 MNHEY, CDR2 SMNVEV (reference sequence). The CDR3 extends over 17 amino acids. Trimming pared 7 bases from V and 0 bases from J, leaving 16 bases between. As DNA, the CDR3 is TGTGCCAGCAAAGTTAGGGCGAGTTTCTCTGGGGCCAACGTCCTGACTTTC. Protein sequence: CASKVRASFSGANVLTF.

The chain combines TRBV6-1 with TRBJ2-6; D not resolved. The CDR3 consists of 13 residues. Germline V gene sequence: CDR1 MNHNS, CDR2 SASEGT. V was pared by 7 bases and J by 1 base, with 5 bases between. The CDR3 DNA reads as TGTGCCAGCACTTATTCTGGGGCCAACGTCCTGACTTTC. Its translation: CASTYSGANVLTF.

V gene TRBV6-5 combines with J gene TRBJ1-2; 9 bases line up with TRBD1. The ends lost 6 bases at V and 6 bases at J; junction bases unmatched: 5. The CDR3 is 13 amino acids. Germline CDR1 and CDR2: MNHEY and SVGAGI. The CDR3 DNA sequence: TGTGCCAGCAGCCTCTGGACAGGGGATGGCTACACCTTC. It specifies CASSLWTGDGYTF.

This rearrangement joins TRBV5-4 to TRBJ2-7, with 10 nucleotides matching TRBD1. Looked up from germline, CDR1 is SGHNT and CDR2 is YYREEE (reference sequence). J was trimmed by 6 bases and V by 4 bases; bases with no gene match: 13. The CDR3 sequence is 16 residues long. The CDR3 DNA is TGTGCCAGCAGCCCCAACCCCACGGGACAGGGGCGCGAGCAGTACTTC. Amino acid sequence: CASSPNPTGQGREQYF.

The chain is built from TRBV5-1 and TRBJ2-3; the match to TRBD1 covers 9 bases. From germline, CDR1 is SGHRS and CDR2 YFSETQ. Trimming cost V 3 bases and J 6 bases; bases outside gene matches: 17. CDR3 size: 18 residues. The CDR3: CASSSKKGQGLVTDTQYF. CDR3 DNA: TGCGCCAGCAGCTCAAAGAAAGGACAGGGGTTAGTCACGGATACGCAGTATTTT.

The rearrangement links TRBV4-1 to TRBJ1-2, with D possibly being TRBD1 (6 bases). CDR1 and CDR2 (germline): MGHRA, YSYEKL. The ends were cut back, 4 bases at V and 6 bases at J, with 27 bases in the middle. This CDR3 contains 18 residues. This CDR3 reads CASSPTPKGWSRDNGYTF. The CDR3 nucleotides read TGCGCCAGCAGCCCGACCCCGAAAGGATGGAGCAGGGACAATGGCTACACCTTC.

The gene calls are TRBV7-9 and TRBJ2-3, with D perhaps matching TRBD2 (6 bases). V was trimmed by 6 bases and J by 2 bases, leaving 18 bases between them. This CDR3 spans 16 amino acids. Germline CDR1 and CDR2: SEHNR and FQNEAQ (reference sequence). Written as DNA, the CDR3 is TGTGCCAGCAGATTCCCCATTAGCGGCCCCACAGATACGCAGTATTTT. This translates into CASRFPISGPTDTQYF.

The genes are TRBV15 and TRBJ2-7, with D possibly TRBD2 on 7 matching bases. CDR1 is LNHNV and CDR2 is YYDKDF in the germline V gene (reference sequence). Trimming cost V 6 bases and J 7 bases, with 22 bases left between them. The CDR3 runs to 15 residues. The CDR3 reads CATRGGRSRAEEQYF. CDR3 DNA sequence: TGTGCCACCAGGGGGGGGCGATCGAGGGCGGAAGAGCAGTACTTC.

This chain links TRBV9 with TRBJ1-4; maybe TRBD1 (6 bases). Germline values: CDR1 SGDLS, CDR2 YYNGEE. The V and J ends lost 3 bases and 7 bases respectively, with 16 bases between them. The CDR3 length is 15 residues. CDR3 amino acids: CASSGPRDIPEKLFF. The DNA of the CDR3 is TGTGCCAGCAGCGGACCCCGGGACATTCCTGAAAAACTGTTTTTT.

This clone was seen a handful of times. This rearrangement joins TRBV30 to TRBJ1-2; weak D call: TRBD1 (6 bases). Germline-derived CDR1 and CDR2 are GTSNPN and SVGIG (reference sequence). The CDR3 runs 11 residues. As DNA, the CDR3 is TGTGCGACAGTACAGGGAGATGGCTACACCTTC. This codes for CATVQGDGYTF.

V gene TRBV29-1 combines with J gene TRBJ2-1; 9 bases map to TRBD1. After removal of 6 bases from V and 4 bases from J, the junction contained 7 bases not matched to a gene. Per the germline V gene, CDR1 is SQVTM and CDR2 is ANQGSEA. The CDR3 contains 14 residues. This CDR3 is CSVDTGGEYNEQFF. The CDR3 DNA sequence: TGCAGCGTCGATACAGGGGGCGAATACAATGAGCAGTTCTTC.

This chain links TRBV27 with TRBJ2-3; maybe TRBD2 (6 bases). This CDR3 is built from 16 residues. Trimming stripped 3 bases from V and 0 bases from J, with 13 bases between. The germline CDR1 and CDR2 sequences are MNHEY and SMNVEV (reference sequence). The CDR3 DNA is TGTGCCAGCAGTTTGTGGGCCGGGACTAGCACAGATACGCAGTATTTT. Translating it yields CASSLWAGTSTDTQYF.